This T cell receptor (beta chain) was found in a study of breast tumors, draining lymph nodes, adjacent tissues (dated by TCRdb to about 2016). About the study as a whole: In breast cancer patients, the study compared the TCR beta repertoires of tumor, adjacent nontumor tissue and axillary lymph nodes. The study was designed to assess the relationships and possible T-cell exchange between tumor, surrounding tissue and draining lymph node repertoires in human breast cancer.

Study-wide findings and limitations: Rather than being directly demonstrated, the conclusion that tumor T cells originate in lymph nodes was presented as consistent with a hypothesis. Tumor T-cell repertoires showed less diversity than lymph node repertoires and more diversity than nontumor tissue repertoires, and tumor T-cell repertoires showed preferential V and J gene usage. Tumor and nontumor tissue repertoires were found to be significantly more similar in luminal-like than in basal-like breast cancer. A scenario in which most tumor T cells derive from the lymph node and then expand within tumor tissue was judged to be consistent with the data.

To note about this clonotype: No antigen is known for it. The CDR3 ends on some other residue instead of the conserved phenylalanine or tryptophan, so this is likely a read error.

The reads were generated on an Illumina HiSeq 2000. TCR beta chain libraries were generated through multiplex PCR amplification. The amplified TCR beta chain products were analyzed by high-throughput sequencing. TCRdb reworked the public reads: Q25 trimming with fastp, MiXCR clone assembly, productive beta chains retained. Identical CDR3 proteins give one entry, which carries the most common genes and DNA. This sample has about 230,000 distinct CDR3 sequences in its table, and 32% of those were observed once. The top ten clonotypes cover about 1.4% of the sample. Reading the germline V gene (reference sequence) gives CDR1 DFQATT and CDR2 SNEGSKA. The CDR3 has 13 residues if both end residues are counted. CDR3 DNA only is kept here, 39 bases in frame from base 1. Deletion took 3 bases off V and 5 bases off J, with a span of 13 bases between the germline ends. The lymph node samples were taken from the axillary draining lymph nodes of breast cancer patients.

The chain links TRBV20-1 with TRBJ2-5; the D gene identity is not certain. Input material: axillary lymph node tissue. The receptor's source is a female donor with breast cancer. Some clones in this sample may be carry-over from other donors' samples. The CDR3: CSASQFGRETQYL. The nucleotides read TGCAGTGCTAGTCAATTCGGCAGGGAGACCCAGTACTTA.